The entry below describes one T cell receptor beta chain. The antigen is undetermined. The source of the sample is a study of cytomegalovirus exposure and HLA in healthy donors. The germline V gene encodes CDR1 MNHNY and CDR2 SVGAGI (reference sequence). Trimming took off 8 bases at V and 8 bases at J, with 24 bases between the two ends. The CDR3 consists of 15 residues. General study findings and limits: An analysis done earlier found most TCR beta V segments productive about 87% or about 30% of the time.

With 60 Vbeta and 13 Jbeta primers, the PCR was carried out. Sequencing used immunoSEQ multiplex PCR; TCRdb keeps in-frame clones, though not all of them. The sample has 150,000 to 200,000 clones, around 80% seen once. The chain uses TRBV6-6 and TRBJ1-2, with D perhaps TRBD1 (6 bases). The sample consisted of PBMCs. The origin of this receptor is a man aged 18 to 35 in good health and CMV-seropositive. CDR3 bases: TGTGCCAGCGCCGGAGGGCGGGGGCGATATGAGGGCTACACCTTC. Translated: CASAGGRGRYEGYTF.